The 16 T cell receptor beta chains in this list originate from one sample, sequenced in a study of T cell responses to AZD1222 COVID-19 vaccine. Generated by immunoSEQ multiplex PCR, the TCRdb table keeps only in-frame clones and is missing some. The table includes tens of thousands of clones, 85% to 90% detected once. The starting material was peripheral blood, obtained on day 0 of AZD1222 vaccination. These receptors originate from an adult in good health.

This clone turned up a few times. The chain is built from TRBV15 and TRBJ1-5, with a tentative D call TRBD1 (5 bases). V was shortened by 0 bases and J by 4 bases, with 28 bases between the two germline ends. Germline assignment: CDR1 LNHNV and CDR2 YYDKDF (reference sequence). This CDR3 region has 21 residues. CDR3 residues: CATSRDLRGFDPVAGNQPQHF. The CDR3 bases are TGTGCCACCAGCAGAGATTTGCGGGGTTTTGACCCCGTCGCAGGGAATCAGCCCCAGCATTTT.

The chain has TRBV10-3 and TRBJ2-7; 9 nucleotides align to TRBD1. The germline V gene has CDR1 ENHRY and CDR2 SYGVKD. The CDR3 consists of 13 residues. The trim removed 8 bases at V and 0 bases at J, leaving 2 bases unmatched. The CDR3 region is CAIRDRDSYEQYF. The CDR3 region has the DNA TGTGCCATCCGGGACAGGGACTCCTACGAGCAGTACTTC.

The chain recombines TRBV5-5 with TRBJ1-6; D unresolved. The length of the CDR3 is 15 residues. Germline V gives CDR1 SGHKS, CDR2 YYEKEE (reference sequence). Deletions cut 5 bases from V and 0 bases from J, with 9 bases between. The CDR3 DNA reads TGTGCCAGCAGTCTTACCGCCTCCTATAATTCACCCCTCCACTTT. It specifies CASSLTASYNSPLHF.

The CDR3 loop reads CASSQGASTDTQYF. CDR3 in DNA: TGTGCCAGCTCACAGGGGGCAAGCACAGATACGCAGTATTTT. The chain recombines TRBV18 with TRBJ2-3; 7 bases are a match to TRBD1. The CDR3 length is 14 residues. V shed 4 bases, J shed 0 bases, and the junction held 1 base outside the gene matches. Germline V gene sequence: CDR1 KGHSH, CDR2 LQKENI. Drawing the rest from reference TRBV18 and TRBJ2-3, the complete variable domain is NAGVMQNPRHLVRRRGQEARLRCSPMKGHSHVYWYRQLPEEGLKFMVYLQKENIIDESGMPKERFSAEFPKEGPSILRIQQVVRGDSAAYFCASSQGASTDTQYFGPGTRLTVL.

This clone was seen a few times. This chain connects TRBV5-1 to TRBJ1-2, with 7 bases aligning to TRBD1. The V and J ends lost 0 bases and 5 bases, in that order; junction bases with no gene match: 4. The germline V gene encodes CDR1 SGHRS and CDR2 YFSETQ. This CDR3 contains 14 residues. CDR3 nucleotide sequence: TGCGCCAGCAGCTTGGACAGGGGAGGGTATGGCTACACCTTC. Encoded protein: CASSLDRGGYGYTF.

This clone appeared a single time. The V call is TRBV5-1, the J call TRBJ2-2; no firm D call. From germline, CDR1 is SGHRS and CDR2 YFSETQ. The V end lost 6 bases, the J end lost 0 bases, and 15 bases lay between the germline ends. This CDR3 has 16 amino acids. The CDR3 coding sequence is TGCGCCAGCACCGCTGTCTGGGTCGCGAACACCGGGGAGCTGTTTTTT. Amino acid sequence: CASTAVWVANTGELFF.

In nucleotides, the CDR3 is TGCGCCAGCAGTGGAACACAGGGGGCTCGCACTGAAGCTTTCTTT. It yields the protein CASSGTQGARTEAFF. V gene TRBV10-1 combines with J gene TRBJ1-1, with 9 bases identical to TRBD1. The germline CDR1 and CDR2 sequences are WNHNN and SYGVQD (reference sequence). The trim removed 4 bases at V and 4 bases at J, leaving 7 bases unmatched. The CDR3 is 15 amino acids.

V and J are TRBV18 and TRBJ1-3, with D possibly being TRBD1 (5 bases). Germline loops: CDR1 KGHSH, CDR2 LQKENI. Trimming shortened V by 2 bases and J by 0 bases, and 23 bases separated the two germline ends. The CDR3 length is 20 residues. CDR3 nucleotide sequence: TGTGCCAGCTCACCATTTGTGTCGCAGGGCGGGAAGAGCTCTGGAAACACCATATATTTT. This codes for CASSPFVSQGGKSSGNTIYF.

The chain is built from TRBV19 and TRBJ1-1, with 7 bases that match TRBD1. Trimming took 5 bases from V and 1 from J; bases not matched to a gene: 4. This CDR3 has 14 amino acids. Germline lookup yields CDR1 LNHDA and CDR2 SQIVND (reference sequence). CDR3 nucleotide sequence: TGTGCCAGTAGTGTCTGGACAGGGAACACTGAAGCTTTCTTT. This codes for CASSVWTGNTEAFF.

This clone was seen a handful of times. CDR3 amino acids: CASSRTSGSSYEQYF. CDR3 nucleotide sequence: TGTGCCAGCAGCCGTACTAGCGGGAGTAGTTACGAGCAGTACTTC. The chain uses TRBV14 and TRBJ2-7; TRBD2 agrees at 11 bases. J gave up 4 bases and V 4 bases, and 6 bases lay outside the gene matches. This CDR3 has 15 amino acids. Germline values: CDR1 SGHDN, CDR2 FVKESK. Based on the CDR3 plus reference TRBV14 and TRBJ2-7, the full variable domain is EAGVTQFPSHSVIEKGQTVTLRCDPISGHDNLYWYRRVMGKEIKFLLHFVKESKQDESGMPNNRFLAERTGGTYSTLKVQPAELEDSGVYFCASSRTSGSSYEQYFGPGTRLTVT.

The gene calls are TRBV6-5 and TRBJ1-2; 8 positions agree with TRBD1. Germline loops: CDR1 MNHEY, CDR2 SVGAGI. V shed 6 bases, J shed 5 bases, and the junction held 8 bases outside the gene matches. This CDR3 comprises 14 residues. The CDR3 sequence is CASRAGTGTYGYTF. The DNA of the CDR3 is TGTGCCAGCAGAGCCGGGACAGGAACTTATGGCTACACCTTC.

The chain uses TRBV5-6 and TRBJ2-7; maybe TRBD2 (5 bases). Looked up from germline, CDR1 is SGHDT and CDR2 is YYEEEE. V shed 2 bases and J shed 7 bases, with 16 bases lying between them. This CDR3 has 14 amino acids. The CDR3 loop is CASSFDIRGGEQYF. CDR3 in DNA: TGTGCCAGCAGCTTCGACATCCGAGGAGGAGAGCAGTACTTC.

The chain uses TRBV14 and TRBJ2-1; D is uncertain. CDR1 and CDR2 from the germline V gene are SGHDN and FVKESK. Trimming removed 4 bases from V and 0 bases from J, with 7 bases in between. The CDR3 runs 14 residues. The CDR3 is CASSPINSYNEQFF. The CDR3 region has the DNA TGTGCCAGCAGCCCAATCAACTCCTACAATGAGCAGTTCTTC. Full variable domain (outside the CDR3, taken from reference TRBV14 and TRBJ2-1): EAGVTQFPSHSVIEKGQTVTLRCDPISGHDNLYWYRRVMGKEIKFLLHFVKESKQDESGMPNNRFLAERTGGTYSTLKVQPAELEDSGVYFCASSPINSYNEQFFGPGTRLTVL.

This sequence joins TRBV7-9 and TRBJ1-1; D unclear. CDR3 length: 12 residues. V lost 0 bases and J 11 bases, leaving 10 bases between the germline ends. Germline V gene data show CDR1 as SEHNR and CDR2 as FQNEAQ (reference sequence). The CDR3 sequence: CASSLAVGSAFF. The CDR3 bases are TGTGCCAGCAGCTTAGCTGTTGGATCTGCTTTCTTT.

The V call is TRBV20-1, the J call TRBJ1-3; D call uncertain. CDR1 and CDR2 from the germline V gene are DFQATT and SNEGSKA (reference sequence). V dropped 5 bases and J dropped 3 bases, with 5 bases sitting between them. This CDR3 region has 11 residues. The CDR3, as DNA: TGCAGTGCTTTGAATGGAAACACCATATATTTT. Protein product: CSALNGNTIYF.

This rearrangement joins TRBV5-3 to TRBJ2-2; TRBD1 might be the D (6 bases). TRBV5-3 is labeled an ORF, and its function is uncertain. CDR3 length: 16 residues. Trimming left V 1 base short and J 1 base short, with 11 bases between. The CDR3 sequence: CARSLSRGMNTGELFF. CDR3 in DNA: TGTGCCAGAAGCTTGAGTAGGGGGATGAACACCGGGGAGCTGTTTTTT.